This TCR beta chain was profiled in a study of OX40 agonist ivuxolimab in advanced cancers. Study at large: Patients with hepatocellular carcinoma, melanoma, renal cell or head and neck cancer made up the dose-escalation patients.

Only in-frame clones appear in the TCRdb table, and some are missing; sequencing was by immunoSEQ multiplex PCR. The sample includes approximately 78,000 clones, around 89% of them seen just once. From germline, CDR1 is SGDLS and CDR2 YYNGEE. V lost 0 bases and J lost 6, with 12 bases in between. The CDR3 runs to 15 residues. Sampling of blood occurred at baseline, cycle 4 day 1, and cycle 7 day 1. Material: CD4+ or CD8+ T cells sorted from blood, obtained in a trial of the OX40 agonist ivuxolimab. The receptor comes from an adult with an advanced solid tumor such as melanoma, head and neck, liver or kidney cancer. This sequence joins TRBV9 and TRBJ2-2; tentative D call: TRBD2 (5 bases). The CDR3, as DNA: TGTGCCAGCAGCGTAGTAGGCGGGCAGGCCGGGGAGCTGTTTTTT. Its translation: CASSVVGGQAGELFF.